The clone carrying this T cell receptor beta chain was picked up one time. Antigen unknown. This specimen belongs to a study of lymphopenia after photon versus proton radiotherapy. Using immunoSEQ multiplex PCR, the repertoire was profiled, and TCRdb retains in-frame clones only, with some absent. The sample consists of 9,500 to 15,000 clones, 89% of them appearing once. Study findings and constraints: Authors raise, but do not show, better survival with proton therapy. Relative stability marked proton patients; photon patients lost diversity and naive cells. After lymphocyte nadir, photon-treated repertoires showed oligoclonal expansion, especially CD8+ Temra. In patients who died, overall survival fell as post-nadir TCR diversity dropped more.

The clonotype originates from a man aged 55 to 69 with pancreatic cancer. Here the sequenced sample was peripheral blood, taken from a patient treated with proton-based radiotherapy.

The CDR3 reads CASSFAGTSGYNEQFF. Here the CDR3 DNA reads TGTGCCAGCAGCTTCGCCGGGACTAGCGGATACAATGAGCAGTTCTTC. The chain links TRBV7-3 to TRBJ2-1, with 11 nucleotides matching TRBD2. The CDR3 length is 16 residues. The trim removed 3 bases at V and 4 bases at J, leaving 5 bases unmatched. Per germline, CDR1 SGHTA and CDR2 FQGTGA.